This T cell receptor beta chain was sequenced for a study of blood T cell repertoires in COVID-19. Study in general: Spain, Italy and the United States supplied samples that represented acute and convalescent COVID-19. In each case, the material was cDNA or gDNA derived from T cells, B-cell-depleted T cells, or PBMCs.

After removal of 1 base from V and 5 bases from J, the junction contained 5 bases not matched to a gene. The CDR3 contains 16 residues. In germline, CDR1 is SGHAT, CDR2 FQDESV (reference sequence). Methods used by the authors: Reference gene primer amplification gave nucleated cell count estimates. Some clones are missing from TCRdb's copy, which holds only in-frame ones; the method was immunoSEQ multiplex PCR. Clonal size and the V and J genes are those of that table, whereas D and trimming came from the DNA. The sample consists of under 150,000 clones, 88% of them appearing once. This chain joins TRBV11-1 and TRBJ2-5; the match to TRBD2 covers 12 bases. The receptor was derived from a man in his fifties with acute or convalescent COVID-19. Sequencing was done on a sample of peripheral blood. The CDR3, as DNA: TGTGCCAGCAGCTTAGTCCTAGCGGGAGGGCAGGAGACCCAGTACTTC. Protein sequence: CASSLVLAGGQETQYF.